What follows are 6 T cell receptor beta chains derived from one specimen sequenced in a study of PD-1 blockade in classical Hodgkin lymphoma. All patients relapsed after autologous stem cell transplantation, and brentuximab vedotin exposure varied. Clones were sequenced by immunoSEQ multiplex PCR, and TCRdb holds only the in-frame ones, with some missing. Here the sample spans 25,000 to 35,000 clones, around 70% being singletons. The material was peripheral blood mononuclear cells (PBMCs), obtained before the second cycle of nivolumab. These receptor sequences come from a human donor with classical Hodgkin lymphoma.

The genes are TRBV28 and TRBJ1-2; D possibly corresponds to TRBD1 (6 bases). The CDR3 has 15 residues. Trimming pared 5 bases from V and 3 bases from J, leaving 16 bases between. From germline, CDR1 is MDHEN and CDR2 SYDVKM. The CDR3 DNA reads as TGTGCCAGCAGTCCCGGGGGGCCCGGGGACTATGGCTACACCTTC. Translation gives CASSPGGPGDYGYTF.

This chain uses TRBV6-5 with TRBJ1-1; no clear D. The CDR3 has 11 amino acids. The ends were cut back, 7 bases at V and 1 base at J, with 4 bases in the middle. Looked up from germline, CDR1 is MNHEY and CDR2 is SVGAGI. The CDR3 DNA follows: TGTGCCAGCAAGCAGAACACTGAAGCTTTCTTT. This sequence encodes CASKQNTEAFF.

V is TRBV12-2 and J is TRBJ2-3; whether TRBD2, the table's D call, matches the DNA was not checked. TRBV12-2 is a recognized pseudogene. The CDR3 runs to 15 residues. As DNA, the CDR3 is TGTGCAAGTCGCTCGCTGCGCCATGCCACAGATACGCAGTATTTT. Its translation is CASRSLRHATDTQYF.

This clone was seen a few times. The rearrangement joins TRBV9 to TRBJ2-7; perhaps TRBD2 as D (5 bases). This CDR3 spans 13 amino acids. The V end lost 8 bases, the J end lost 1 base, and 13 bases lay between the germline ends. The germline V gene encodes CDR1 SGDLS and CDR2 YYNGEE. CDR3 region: CASTGYLSYEQYF. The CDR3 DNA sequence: TGTGCCAGTACGGGGTACCTTTCCTACGAGCAGTACTTC.

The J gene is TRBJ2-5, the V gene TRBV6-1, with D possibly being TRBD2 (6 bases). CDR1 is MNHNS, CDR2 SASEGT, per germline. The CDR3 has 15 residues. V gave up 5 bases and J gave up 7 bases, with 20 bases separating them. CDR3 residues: CASSPPRTTSGTQYF. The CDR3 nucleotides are TGTGCCAGCAGTCCTCCGCGGACTACCTCGGGGACCCAGTACTTC.

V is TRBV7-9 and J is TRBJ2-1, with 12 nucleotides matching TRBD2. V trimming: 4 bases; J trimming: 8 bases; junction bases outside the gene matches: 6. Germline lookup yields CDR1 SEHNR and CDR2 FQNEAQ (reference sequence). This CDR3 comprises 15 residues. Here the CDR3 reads CASSSSGGALDEQFF. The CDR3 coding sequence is TGTGCCAGCAGCTCTAGCGGGGGGGCCTTGGATGAGCAGTTCTTC.